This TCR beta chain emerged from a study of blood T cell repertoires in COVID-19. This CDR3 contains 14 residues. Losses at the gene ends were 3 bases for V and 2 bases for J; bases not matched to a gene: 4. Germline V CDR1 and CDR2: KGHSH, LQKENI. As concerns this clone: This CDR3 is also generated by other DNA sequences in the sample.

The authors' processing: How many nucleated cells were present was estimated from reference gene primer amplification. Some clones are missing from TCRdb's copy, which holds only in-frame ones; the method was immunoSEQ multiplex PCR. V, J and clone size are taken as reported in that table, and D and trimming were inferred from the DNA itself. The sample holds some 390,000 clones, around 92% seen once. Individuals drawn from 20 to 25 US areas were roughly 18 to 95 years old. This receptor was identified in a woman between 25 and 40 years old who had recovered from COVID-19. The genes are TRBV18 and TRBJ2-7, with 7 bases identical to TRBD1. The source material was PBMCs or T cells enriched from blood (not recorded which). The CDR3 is CASSPPTGTYEQYF. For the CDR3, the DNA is TGTGCCAGCTCACCTCCGACAGGGACCTACGAGCAGTACTTC.